These T cell receptor beta chains were read from a single sample in a study of naive and memory T cell subsets. TCRdb processed the UMI-ligation and nested PCR reads anew with MiXCR; each CDR3 protein has one entry. There are 98,000 or so distinct CDR3 sequences in the sample; approximately 10% occur only once, and about 0.14% lies in the top ten. The sequenced material came from naive CD4+ T cells from blood. Receptors were obtained from a human donor in good health. CDR3s include the opening cysteine and the closing phenylalanine or tryptophan. The D gene is left open where the match is weak. Part of the rows lack a size; the others show once, few, many or a class for expanded clones.

D gene	V gene	J gene	clone size	CDR3 protein	CDR3 DNA
TRBD2	TRBV3-1	TRBJ2-7	NA	CASSQAGGPYEQYF	TGTGCCAGCAGCCAAGCGGGGGGGCCCTACGAGCAGTACTTC
NA	TRBV21-1	TRBJ2-7	NA	CASSKRGGETYEQYF	TGTGCCAGCAGCAAACGGGGCGGGGAGACCTACGAGCAGTACTTC
TRBD1	TRBV10-3	TRBJ2-7	few	CAISFGTGGNEQYF	TGTGCCATCAGTTTCGGGACAGGGGGCAACGAGCAGTACTTC
TRBD2	TRBV7-2	TRBJ2-5	NA	CASKRGVTSGSEETQYF	TGTGCCAGCAAGAGGGGGGTGACTAGCGGGAGTGAGGAGACCCAGTACTTC
TRBD1	TRBV6-1	TRBJ2-7	few	CASRIQGASSYEQYF	TGTGCCAGCAGGATACAGGGGGCAAGTTCCTACGAGCAGTACTTC
TRBD2	TRBV18	TRBJ2-1	NA	CASSPPTSGGYNEQFF	TGTGCCAGCTCACCACCGACTAGCGGGGGGTACAATGAGCAGTTCTTC
NA	TRBV29-1	TRBJ2-5	few	CSVERLPSPQYF	TGCAGCGTTGAGAGACTCCCAAGCCCCCAGTACTTC
NA	TRBV7-6	TRBJ2-3	many	CASSPRTNPSTDTQYF	TGTGCCAGCAGCCCACGGACAAATCCAAGCACAGATACGCAGTATTTT
TRBD1	TRBV7-9	TRBJ2-3	NA	CASSANTGGGFRTQYF	TGTGCCAGCAGCGCCAATACAGGGGGCGGATTTCGTACGCAGTATTTT
NA	TRBV7-2	TRBJ1-5	NA	CASSRGGAQPQHF	TGTGCCAGCAGCCGGGGGGGGGCCCAGCCCCAGCATTTT
TRBD2	TRBV14	TRBJ2-5	few	CASSPGLAVQETQYF	TGTGCCAGCAGCCCGGGACTAGCGGTACAAGAGACCCAGTACTTC
NA	TRBV28	TRBJ1-1	few	CASSFELNTEAFF	TGTGCCAGCAGTTTCGAATTGAACACTGAAGCTTTCTTT
NA	TRBV20-1	TRBJ2-3	many	CSARGGTDTQYF	TGCAGTGCTAGAGGAGGCACAGATACGCAGTATTTT
NA	TRBV24-1	TRBJ2-1	few	CATSEGEAYNEQFF	TGTGCCACCAGTGAGGGGGAGGCCTACAATGAGCAGTTCTTC
NA	TRBV21-1	TRBJ2-3	few	CASSKVCDTQYF	TGTGCCAGCAGCAAAGTTTGTGATACGCAGTATTTT
NA	TRBV5-1	TRBJ2-4	NA	CASSLAGLRGGAAKNIQYF	TGCGCCAGCAGCTTGGCGGGACTAAGGGGGGGCGCGGCCAAAAACATTCAGTACTTC
NA	TRBV7-2	TRBJ2-1	few	CASSLLLYNEQFF	TGTGCCAGCAGCTTGTTACTGTACAATGAGCAGTTCTTC
NA	TRBV15	TRBJ2-1	few	CATSRSWVRDRPYNEQFF	TGTGCCACCAGCAGATCTTGGGTCCGGGACCGACCCTACAATGAGCAGTTCTTC
NA	TRBV20-1	TRBJ1-1	many	CSAREAGTTEAFF	TGCAGTGCTAGAGAGGCAGGGACCACTGAAGCTTTCTTT
NA	TRBV30	TRBJ1-3	NA	CAWSPGLGGNTIYF	TGTGCCTGGAGTCCAGGTTTAGGAGGAAACACCATATATTTT
TRBD1	TRBV6-2/TRBV6-3	TRBJ2-7	NA	CASSYFNRGGTYEQYF	TGTGCCAGCAGTTACTTTAACAGGGGCGGAACCTACGAGCAGTACTTC
TRBD1	TRBV11-1	TRBJ2-2	few	CASGQGQLHTGELFF	TGTGCCAGCGGCCAGGGACAGCTTCACACCGGGGAGCTGTTTTTT
NA	TRBV6-2/TRBV6-3	TRBJ1-1	NA	CASSSAWGIPVAEAFF	TGTGCCAGCTCATCGGCTTGGGGTATACCGGTGGCTGAAGCTTTCTTT
NA	TRBV18	TRBJ2-7	few	CASSPPGPAVEQYF	TGTGCCAGCTCACCACCGGGACCGGCGGTGGAGCAGTACTTC
TRBD1	TRBV28	TRBJ2-6	NA	CASIGQASGANVLTF	TGTGCCAGCATAGGACAGGCCTCTGGGGCCAACGTCCTGACTTTC
TRBD2	TRBV7-9	TRBJ2-1	many	CASSSLAGGSYNEQFF	TGTGCCAGCAGCTCGTTAGCGGGGGGATCCTACAATGAGCAGTTCTTC
NA	TRBV30	TRBJ2-7	NA	CAWSKESPYEQYF	TGTGCCTGGAGCAAGGAATCCCCTTACGAGCAGTACTTC
NA	TRBV7-2	TRBJ2-2	few	CASSLWSTGELFF	TGTGCCAGCAGCTTATGGTCCACCGGGGAGCTGTTTTTT
NA	TRBV5-1	TRBJ2-3	NA	CASSIAASTDTQYF	TGCGCCAGCAGCATTGCGGCCAGCACAGATACGCAGTATTTT
TRBD1	TRBV5-1	TRBJ2-7	few	CASSLGHGTASYEQYF	TGCGCCAGCAGCTTGGGGCACGGGACAGCATCCTACGAGCAGTACTTC
TRBD1	TRBV7-2	TRBJ1-6	few	CASSIEGQRNSPLHF	TGTGCCAGCAGCATAGAGGGACAGCGGAATTCACCCCTCCACTTT
NA	TRBV5-1	TRBJ1-5	few	CASSLAGTESNQPQHF	TGCGCCAGCAGCTTGGCCGGCACGGAAAGCAATCAGCCCCAGCATTTT
NA	TRBV20-1	TRBJ2-2	few	CSASGFANTGELFF	TGCAGTGCTAGTGGGTTCGCGAACACCGGGGAGCTGTTTTTT
NA	TRBV20-1	TRBJ2-7	few	CSARDGGLSYEQYF	TGCAGTGCTAGAGATGGGGGCCTCTCCTACGAGCAGTACTTC
NA	TRBV6-2/TRBV6-3	TRBJ1-2	few	CASSSTWGYTF	TGTGCCAGCAGTTCCACCTGGGGCTACACCTTC
NA	TRBV27	TRBJ2-2	few	CASSSIGEAGELFF	TGTGCCAGCAGTTCAATAGGGGAGGCCGGGGAGCTGTTTTTT
NA	TRBV2	TRBJ2-1	few	CASNGGVYNEQFF	TGTGCCAGCAATGGGGGAGTCTACAATGAGCAGTTCTTC
NA	TRBV7-9	TRBJ2-5	many	CASSLARAQETQYF	TGTGCCAGCAGCTTAGCCAGGGCTCAAGAGACCCAGTACTTC
TRBD2	TRBV29-1	TRBJ2-3	NA	CSVRRGVDTQYF	TGCAGCGTTCGACGGGGGGTCGATACGCAGTATTTT
NA	TRBV18	TRBJ2-5	NA	CASSPGNQETQYF	TGTGCCAGCTCACCGGGGAACCAAGAGACCCAGTACTTC
TRBD1	TRBV20-1	TRBJ1-1	few	CSARDQGQGFTEAFF	TGCAGTGCTAGAGACCAGGGACAGGGGTTCACTGAAGCTTTCTTT
NA	TRBV3-1	TRBJ2-3	NA	CASSRSSESSTDTQYF	TGTGCCAGCAGCCGAAGCTCTGAGTCAAGCACAGATACGCAGTATTTT
TRBD2	TRBV19	TRBJ2-7	NA	CASSIVAGYTYEQYF	TGTGCCAGTAGTATCGTAGCGGGCTATACCTACGAGCAGTACTTC
NA	TRBV5-1	TRBJ1-4	NA	CASSSDPIPNEKLFF	TGCGCCAGCAGTTCCGACCCGATTCCAAATGAAAAACTGTTTTTT
NA	TRBV20-1	TRBJ2-7	few	CSAPQQGKYEQYF	TGCAGTGCCCCCCAACAGGGCAAATACGAGCAGTACTTC
NA	TRBV18	TRBJ2-3	NA	CASFFRGLDTQYF	TGTGCCAGCTTCTTTCGGGGGCTGGATACGCAGTATTTT
NA	TRBV7-2	TRBJ1-1	NA	CASRDRVNTEAFF	TGTGCCAGCAGGGACCGAGTGAACACTGAAGCTTTCTTT
NA	TRBV30	TRBJ2-5	few	CAWSRGLPQETQYF	TGTGCCTGGAGTAGGGGGTTACCCCAAGAGACCCAGTACTTC
TRBD2	TRBV12-3/TRBV12-4	TRBJ2-1	many	CASSFRREGRNEQFF	TGTGCCAGCAGTTTTCGGCGGGAGGGCCGTAATGAGCAGTTCTTC
NA	TRBV7-2	TRBJ2-1	NA	CASSSRQGRDEQFF	TGTGCCAGCAGCTCGAGGCAGGGGAGGGATGAGCAGTTCTTC
NA	TRBV7-2	TRBJ2-1	few	CASSLDTGYNEQFF	TGTGCCAGCAGCTTAGATACAGGTTACAATGAGCAGTTCTTC
NA	TRBV29-1	TRBJ2-7	NA	CSVGVQGPGEQYF	TGCAGCGTCGGGGTCCAGGGGCCCGGCGAGCAGTACTTC
NA	TRBV7-9	TRBJ1-1	few	CASSFLGPAEAFF	TGTGCCAGCAGCTTTCTAGGCCCCGCGGAAGCTTTCTTT
TRBD2	TRBV7-2	TRBJ2-2	few	CASSKGLAGANTGELFF	TGTGCCAGCAGCAAGGGACTAGCGGGGGCCAACACCGGGGAGCTGTTTTTT
TRBD1	TRBV29-1	TRBJ1-1	NA	CSVLGPGGTEAFF	TGCAGCGTCCTGGGCCCAGGGGGCACTGAAGCTTTCTTT